A single sample is the source of the 16 T cell receptor beta chains below, sequenced in a study of vaccination and CD4 T cells after COVID-19 (dated by TCRdb to between 2021 and 2022). Reading the label with the study, this specimen's time point is: late sampling 161 to 241 days after vaccination in a few convalescent patients. Libraries were constructed by PCR. The sequencing machine was an Illumina iSeq 100. TCRdb cleaned the public reads at Q25 with fastp, built clones with MiXCR and kept in-frame beta chains. Here each entry gathers all rows of one CDR3 protein and keeps the most common genes and DNA. Here the sample has about 30,000 distinct CDR3 sequences; more than 40% occur a single time. The top ten hold about 6% of the sample. The source was CD4+ T cells from blood, collected about 7 months after SARS-CoV-2 vaccination. The receptor source for this set is a human donor who had recovered from COVID-19.

CDR3 amino acids: CSARGASRGEKLFF. The CDR3 coding sequence is TGCAGTGCTAGAGGTGCGTCCCGGGGTGAAAAACTGTTTTTT. This rearrangement joins TRBV20-1 to TRBJ1-4; no reliable D call. The V and J ends lost 1 base and 7 bases respectively, with 13 bases between them. The CDR3 consists of 14 residues. Germline lookup yields CDR1 DFQATT and CDR2 SNEGSKA (reference sequence).

The CDR3 reads CASSLGGYSYEQYF. The CDR3 nucleotides read TGTGCCAGCAGTTTGGGCGGTTACTCCTACGAGCAGTACTTC. The chain combines TRBV28 with TRBJ2-7; D is uncertain. The V and J ends lost 3 bases and 0 bases respectively, with 9 bases between them. Germline CDR1 MDHEN, CDR2 SYDVKM. The CDR3 is made up of 14 amino acids.

This clonotype was seen a few times. The chain joins TRBV6-2 or TRBV6-3 to TRBJ1-6, with D maybe TRBD1 (6 bases). CDR1 and CDR2 from the germline V gene are MNHEY and SVGEGT. This CDR3 is 19 amino acids long. Trimming cost V 0 bases and J 4 bases, with 19 bases left between them. The CDR3 loop reads CASSYSGRRTARYNSPLHF. CDR3 bases: TGTGCCAGCAGTTACTCGGGGCGTCGGACAGCGCGTTATAATTCACCCCTCCACTTT.

This chain joins TRBV2 and TRBJ2-7, with a possible D match to TRBD1 (5 bases). Trimming removed 1 base from V and 6 bases from J, with 16 bases in between. The CDR3 contains 15 residues. Germline V gene lookup returns CDR1 SNHLY and CDR2 FYNNEI. In nucleotides, the CDR3 is TGTGCCAGCAGTGAAGAGGCAGGGCTTGACGCCGAGCAGTACTTC. Translating it yields CASSEEAGLDAEQYF.

CDR3 protein: CATRGPITDTQYF. The CDR3 DNA is TGTGCCACCCGAGGACCCATCACAGATACGCAGTATTTT. This chain joins TRBV10-3 and TRBJ2-3; D not resolved. CDR1 and CDR2 (germline): ENHRY, SYGVKD. The CDR3 extends over 13 amino acids. V was clipped by 10 bases and J by 2 bases, with 13 bases between them.

This clonotype has only a few counts. V and J are TRBV20-1 and TRBJ2-1; D gene ambiguous. The end of the DNA is better explained by TRBJ2-7, so the J call may be wrong. Germline V CDR1 and CDR2: DFQATT, SNEGSKA (reference sequence). The CDR3 is 12 amino acids. Here the CDR3 reads CSARDPLQEQYF. The CDR3 region has the DNA TGCAGTGCTAGAGATCCATTACAAGAGCAGTACTTC.

The V gene is TRBV27, the J gene TRBJ2-7; 7 bases align to TRBD1. The CDR3 totals 12 residues. V shed 3 bases and J 9 bases; nucleotides not matched to a gene: 5. CDR1 MNHEY and CDR2 SMNVEV come from the germline V gene (reference sequence). The CDR3 region is CASSFNRGLQYF. For the CDR3, the DNA is TGTGCCAGCAGTTTTAACAGGGGTCTGCAGTACTTC.

This chain uses TRBV2 with TRBJ2-7, with 9 bases that match TRBD2. The CDR3 totals 13 residues. In germline, CDR1 is SNHLY, CDR2 FYNNEI. J was trimmed by 4 bases and V by 4 bases; bases with no gene match: 2. CDR3 region: CASSGSGSYEQYF. CDR3 sequence (DNA): TGTGCCAGCAGTGGTAGCGGGAGTTACGAGCAGTACTTC.

V and J are TRBV28 and TRBJ2-3; D might be TRBD2 (5 bases). From germline, CDR1 is MDHEN and CDR2 SYDVKM. The CDR3 consists of 13 residues. V was pared by 5 bases and J by 0 bases, with 6 bases between. The CDR3 region is CASSRTSTDTQYF. CDR3 coding DNA: TGTGCCAGCAGTCGGACTAGCACAGATACGCAGTATTTT.

The CDR3 reads CASSATGREQPQHF. In DNA form, the CDR3 reads TGTGCCAGCAGTGCCACAGGGCGGGAACAGCCCCAGCATTTT. The rearrangement uses TRBV2 and TRBJ1-5, with a tentative D call TRBD1 (6 bases). CDR1 is SNHLY and CDR2 is FYNNEI in the germline V gene. The CDR3 loop spans 14 amino acids. The V end lost 4 bases, the J end lost 7 bases, and 14 bases lay between the germline ends.

This clonotype was observed a handful of times. The V and J genes are TRBV19 and TRBJ2-3, with 8 bases identical to TRBD1. Trimming removed 6 bases from V and 5 bases from J; junction bases left unmatched: 10. CDR3 length: 15 residues. The germline V gene has CDR1 LNHDA and CDR2 SQIVND (reference sequence). Here the CDR3 DNA reads TGTGCCAGTAGATACTCAGGGGGCATGGAAGATACGCAGTATTTT. Translated: CASRYSGGMEDTQYF.

The chain is built from TRBV21-1 and TRBJ2-7; no DNA check was done on the table's D call, TRBD1. TRBV21-1 is termed a pseudogene. This CDR3 has 16 amino acids. DNA for the CDR3: TGTGCCAGCAGCCATAGGACAGTCCGTATAGGTGACGAGCAGTACTTC. This encodes CASSHRTVRIGDEQYF.

The V call is TRBV28, the J call TRBJ1-2; D remains ambiguous. Trimming took off 1 base at V and 4 bases at J, with 10 bases between the two ends. This CDR3 has 14 residues. Per germline, CDR1 MDHEN and CDR2 SYDVKM. Here the CDR3 DNA reads TGTGCCAGCAGTTTATCGGCGGCCCCCTATGGCTACACCTTC. This codes for CASSLSAAPYGYTF.

The rearrangement links TRBV28 to TRBJ2-6; 12 bases are shared with TRBD1. V was pared by 6 bases and J by 3 bases, with 6 bases of the junction left unmatched. Looked up from germline, CDR1 is MDHEN and CDR2 is SYDVKM. The CDR3 totals 17 residues. Here the CDR3 DNA reads TGTGCCAGCAGCACCGGGACAGGGGGCTTTGGGGCCAACGTCCTGACTTTC. This encodes CASSTGTGGFGANVLTF.

The chain employs TRBV6-5 and TRBJ2-3; maybe TRBD2 (6 bases). Trimming left V 2 bases short and J 0 bases short, with 9 bases between. The length of the CDR3 is 15 residues. Germline CDR1 reads MNHEY; CDR2 reads SVGAGI. For the CDR3, the DNA is TGTGCCAGCAGTTACCTACGGGGGAGCACAGATACGCAGTATTTT. This sequence encodes CASSYLRGSTDTQYF.

This clonotype was detected a few times. The genes are TRBV7-9 and TRBJ2-5, with D perhaps TRBD2 (6 bases). This CDR3 comprises 15 residues. Deletions cut 0 bases from V and 1 base from J, with 9 bases between. CDR1 SEHNR and CDR2 FQNEAQ come from the germline V gene (reference sequence). The CDR3 is CASSLAAGPQETQYF. In DNA, the CDR3 is TGTGCCAGCAGCTTAGCAGCGGGTCCCCAAGAGACCCAGTACTTC.